This TCR beta chain stems from a study of shared clonotypes between healthy human individuals. Points from the study as a whole: Researchers sampled only blood; tissue repertoires likely differ. The donor pool, a small one, limited the genetic and exposure-history diversity represented. Clonotype sharing among donors was thought likely to change with sequencing depth.

There are a few counts of this clone. Its antigen is not identified. The CDR3 runs to 15 residues. Germline CDR1 is MNHNS and CDR2 is SASEGT. With V trimmed by 3 bases and J by 6 bases, 6 bases remained unmatched. Healthy and HIV-negative, the adult donors had no recent acute infections or vaccinations. The assay was immunoSEQ multiplex PCR, and TCRdb's table has in-frame clones only and misses some. The sample includes 500,000 to 650,000 clones, around 78% of them seen just once. The rearrangement links TRBV6-1 to TRBJ2-3; TRBD2 matches at 10 bases. The source is a woman between 35 and 50 years old in good health. Some clones in this sample may be carry-over from other donors' samples. The sequencing sample was made of PBMCs. In DNA, the CDR3 is TGTGCCAGCAGTGACCCTAGCGGGAGAGGGGATACGCAGTATTTT. This encodes CASSDPSGRGDTQYF.